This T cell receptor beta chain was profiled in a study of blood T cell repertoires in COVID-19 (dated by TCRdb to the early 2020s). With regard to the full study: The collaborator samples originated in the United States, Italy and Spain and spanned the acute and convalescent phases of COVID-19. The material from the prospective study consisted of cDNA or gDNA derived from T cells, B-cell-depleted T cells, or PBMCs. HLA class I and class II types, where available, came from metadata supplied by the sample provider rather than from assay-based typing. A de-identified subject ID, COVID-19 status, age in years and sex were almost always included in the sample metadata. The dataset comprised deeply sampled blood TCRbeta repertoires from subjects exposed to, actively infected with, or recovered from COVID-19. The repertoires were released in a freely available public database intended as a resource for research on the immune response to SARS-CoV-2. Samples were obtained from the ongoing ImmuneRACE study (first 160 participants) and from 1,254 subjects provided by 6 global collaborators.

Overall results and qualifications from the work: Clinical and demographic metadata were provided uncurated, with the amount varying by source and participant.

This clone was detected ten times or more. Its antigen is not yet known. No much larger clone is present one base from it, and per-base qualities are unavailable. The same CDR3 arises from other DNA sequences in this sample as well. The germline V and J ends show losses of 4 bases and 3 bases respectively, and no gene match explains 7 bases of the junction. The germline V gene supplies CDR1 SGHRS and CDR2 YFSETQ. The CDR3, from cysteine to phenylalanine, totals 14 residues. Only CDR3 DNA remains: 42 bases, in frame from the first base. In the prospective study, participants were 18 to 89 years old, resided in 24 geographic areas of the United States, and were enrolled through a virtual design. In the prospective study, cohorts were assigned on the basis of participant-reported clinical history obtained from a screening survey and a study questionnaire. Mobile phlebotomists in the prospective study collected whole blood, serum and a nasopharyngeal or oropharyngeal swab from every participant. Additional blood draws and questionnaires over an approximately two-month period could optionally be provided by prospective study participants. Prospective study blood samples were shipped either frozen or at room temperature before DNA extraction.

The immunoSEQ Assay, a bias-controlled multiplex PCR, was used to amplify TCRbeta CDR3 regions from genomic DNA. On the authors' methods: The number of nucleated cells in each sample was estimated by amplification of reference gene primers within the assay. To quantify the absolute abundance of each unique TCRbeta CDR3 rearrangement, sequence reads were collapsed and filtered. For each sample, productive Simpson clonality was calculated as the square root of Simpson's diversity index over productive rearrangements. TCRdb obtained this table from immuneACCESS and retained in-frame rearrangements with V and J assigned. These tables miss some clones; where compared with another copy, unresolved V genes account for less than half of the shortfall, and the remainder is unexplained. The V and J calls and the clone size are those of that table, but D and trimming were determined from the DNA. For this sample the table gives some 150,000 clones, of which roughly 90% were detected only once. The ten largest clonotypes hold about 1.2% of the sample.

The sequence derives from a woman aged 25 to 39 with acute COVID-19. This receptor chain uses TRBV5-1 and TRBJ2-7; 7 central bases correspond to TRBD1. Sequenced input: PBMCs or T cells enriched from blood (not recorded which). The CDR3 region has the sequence CASSTRQGSYEQYF. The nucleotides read TGCGCCAGCAGCACAAGACAGGGAAGCTACGAGCAGTACTTC.